A selection of T cell receptor beta chains follows, all from one sample in a study of blood T cell repertoires in COVID-19. Generated by immunoSEQ multiplex PCR, the TCRdb table keeps only in-frame clones and is missing some. The sample lists some 430,000 clones; 90% were seen once. The sequenced sample consisted of PBMCs or T cells enriched from blood (not recorded which). These receptor sequences come from a man between 18 and 29 years old who had recovered from COVID-19. CDR3s include the opening cysteine and the closing phenylalanine or tryptophan. The D gene is left open where the match is weak. Clone size is stated in some rows and not others, as once, few, many or a class when expanded.

D	J	size	V	CDR3	DNA
TRBD1	TRBJ2-7	NA	TRBV27	CASHGQGRYEQYF	TGTGCCAGCCACGGACAGGGAAGATACGAGCAGTACTTC
NA	TRBJ1-6	NA	TRBV9	CASSDEAGVNLHF	TGTGCCAGCAGCGACGAGGCAGGGGTTAACCTCCACTTT
TRBD1	TRBJ1-2	NA	TRBV5-1	CASSDGTAWNYGYTF	TGCGCCAGCAGCGACGGGACAGCTTGGAACTATGGCTACACCTTC
NA	TRBJ1-2	NA	TRBV5-1	CASSLEAAARHHGYTF	TGCGCCAGCAGCTTGGAGGCGGCAGCCCGCCATCATGGCTACACCTTC
NA	TRBJ1-1	NA	TRBV30	CAWSRAGGTEAFF	TGTGCCTGGAGTAGGGCCGGAGGGACTGAAGCTTTCTTT
NA	TRBJ1-1	once	TRBV14	CASSFGPGEGFF	TGTGCCAGCAGCTTTGGCCCAGGGGAAGGTTTCTTT
TRBD1	TRBJ1-1	NA	TRBV13	CASSNWQGARNTEAFF	TGTGCCAGCAGCAATTGGCAGGGGGCTAGGAACACTGAAGCTTTCTTT
TRBD1	TRBJ2-2	NA	TRBV27	CASSLQGAGLGELFF	TGTGCCAGCAGCTTACAGGGGGCGGGTCTCGGGGAGCTGTTTTTT
NA	TRBJ2-5	NA	TRBV28	CASSSRPAETQYF	TGTGCCAGCAGTTCCCGCCCCGCGGAGACCCAGTACTTC
TRBD2	TRBJ2-7	NA	TRBV27	CASKSSGTYEQYF	TGTGCCAGCAAGTCTAGCGGAACCTACGAGCAGTACTTC
NA	TRBJ1-2	once	TRBV9	CASSVEFRGGGYTF	TGTGCCAGCAGCGTAGAATTCAGGGGTGGGGGCTACACCTTC
NA	TRBJ2-3	NA	TRBV6-5	CASTPRVATDTQYF	TGTGCCAGCACCCCCCGGGTCGCCACAGATACGCAGTATTTT
TRBD1	TRBJ1-1	NA	TRBV14	CASSQAGTGRPNTEAFF	TGTGCCAGCAGCCAGGCCGGGACAGGGAGGCCGAACACTGAAGCTTTCTTT
TRBD1	TRBJ2-7	NA	TRBV7-8	CASSLGTGGLPIF	TGTGCCAGCAGCTTGGGGACAGGGGGACTCCCGATCTTC
NA	TRBJ1-3	NA	TRBV7-9	CASSPPLVGGNTIYF	TGTGCCAGCAGCCCCCCCTTGGTCGGTGGAAACACCATATATTTT
TRBD2	TRBJ2-3	NA	TRBV27	CASSPHRDYRLGTDTQYF	TGTGCCAGCAGCCCTCACCGGGACTATCGACTGGGCACAGATACGCAGTATTTT
TRBD2	TRBJ2-6	NA	TRBV30	CASLAGGGANVLTF	TGTGCCTCACTAGCGGGAGGTGGGGCCAACGTCCTGACTTTC
NA	TRBJ1-6	NA	TRBV27	CASSSPTRTRDNSPLHF	TGTGCCAGCAGTTCGCCGACCAGGACTAGGGATAATTCACCCCTCCACTTT
TRBD1	TRBJ1-4	once	TRBV4-1	CASSQPRTGNNEKLFF	TGCGCCAGCAGCCAACCTCGGACAGGAAATAATGAAAAACTGTTTTTT
NA	TRBJ1-1	NA	TRBV5-4	CASSLSRSPLEAFF	TGTGCCAGCAGCTTGTCCCGGTCACCCCTTGAAGCTTTCTTT
NA	TRBJ1-1	NA	TRBV25-1	CASRLGGGGEAFF	TGTGCCAGCCGGTTGGGAGGGGGGGGTGAAGCTTTCTTT
NA	TRBJ1-1	NA	TRBV5-6	CASSFSGNTEAFF	TGTGCCAGCAGCTTTAGTGGGAACACTGAAGCTTTCTTT
NA	TRBJ2-3	NA	TRBV27	CASGGALDTQYF	TGTGCCAGCGGGGGGGCCCTGGATACGCAGTATTTT
TRBD1	TRBJ1-3	NA	TRBV5-1	CASSPATGAGSGNTIYF	TGCGCCAGCAGCCCAGCGACAGGGGCCGGGTCTGGAAACACCATATATTTT
NA	TRBJ1-6	NA	TRBV30	CAWARQFGSPLHF	TGTGCCTGGGCTCGACAGTTCGGTTCACCCCTCCACTTT
NA	TRBJ1-2	NA	TRBV27	CATPSGYGYTF	TGTGCCACCCCCAGCGGCTATGGCTACACCTTC
NA	TRBJ1-1	NA	TRBV19	CASRRQVDTEAFF	TGTGCCAGTAGAAGACAGGTCGACACTGAAGCTTTCTTT
NA	TRBJ2-7	NA	TRBV5-6	CASTQGQGYEQYF	TGTGCCAGCACCCAGGGTCAAGGCTACGAGCAGTACTTC
TRBD1	TRBJ1-1	NA	TRBV5-5	CASSVGQGGTEAFF	TGTGCCAGCAGCGTAGGACAGGGGGGAACTGAAGCTTTCTTT
NA	TRBJ1-3	NA	TRBV19	CASSRTGTGNTIYF	TGTGCCAGTAGCCGAACCGGGACAGGAAACACCATATATTTT
NA	TRBJ1-1	NA	TRBV2	CASSAFFEAFF	TGTGCCAGCAGTGCCTTTTTTGAAGCTTTCTTT
NA	TRBJ1-1	NA	TRBV6-1	CASSEGIASSSEAFF	TGTGCCAGCAGTGAAGGTATAGCCTCGAGCTCTGAAGCTTTCTTT
TRBD1	TRBJ1-5	NA	TRBV10-3	CAITPDRDQPQHF	TGTGCCATCACCCCGGACAGGGATCAGCCCCAGCATTTT
TRBD1	TRBJ1-1	NA	TRBV5-1	CASSKGQGNTEAFF	TGCGCCAGCAGCAAGGGACAGGGGAACACTGAAGCTTTCTTT
TRBD2	TRBJ2-2	NA	TRBV7-9	CASSKLGRVQNTGELFF	TGTGCCAGCAGCAAACTGGGGAGGGTGCAAAACACCGGGGAGCTGTTTTTT
NA	TRBJ1-6	NA	TRBV10-1	CASSLDNNSPLHF	TGCGCCAGCAGTTTGGACAACAATTCACCCCTCCACTTT
TRBD1	TRBJ1-1	NA	TRBV5-1	CASSKGQRNTEAFF	TGCGCCAGCAGCAAGGGACAGCGAAACACTGAAGCTTTCTTT
TRBD1	TRBJ1-5	NA	TRBV5-5	CASRQTGASNQPQHF	TGTGCCAGCCGTCAGACAGGGGCCTCCAATCAGCCCCAGCATTTT
NA	TRBJ1-4	NA	TRBV18	CASSPRRAVNEKLFF	TGTGCCAGCTCACCGAGGAGGGCTGTTAATGAAAAACTGTTTTTT
NA	TRBJ1-5	NA	TRBV19	CASSSQRRRGDGDQPQHF	TGTGCCAGTTCTTCCCAGCGGAGGAGGGGCGACGGGGATCAGCCCCAGCATTTT
NA	TRBJ1-1	few	TRBV30	CAWSQGRNTEAFF	TGTGCCTGGAGCCAGGGGAGGAACACTGAAGCTTTCTTT
TRBD1	TRBJ1-3	once	TRBV10-3	CAISGGTVSGNTIYF	TGTGCCATCAGTGGCGGGACAGTCTCTGGAAACACCATATATTTT
TRBD1	TRBJ2-3	NA	TRBV28	CASSHKQGAFEALRDTQYF	TGTGCCAGCAGTCACAAACAGGGGGCGTTCGAGGCGCTCCGGGATACGCAGTATTTT
TRBD1	TRBJ1-2	NA	TRBV18	CASSPPSGGLAIYGYTF	TGTGCCAGCTCACCACCGTCAGGGGGCCTTGCCATCTATGGCTACACCTTC
NA	TRBJ2-4	NA	TRBV19	CASQDTLAKNIQYF	TGTGCCAGCCAGGACACCTTAGCCAAAAACATTCAGTACTTC